This T cell receptor beta chain is drawn from a study of T cell repertoires in cytomegalovirus infection. The V gene end was trimmed by 5 bases and the J gene end by 7 bases; junction bases not matched to a gene: 6. Per germline, CDR1 SGHTA and CDR2 FQGTGA. The CDR3 has 14 amino acids. TCRdb analysed the reads with MiXCR anew, one entry per CDR3 protein. The data hold approximately 500,000 distinct CDR3 sequences, with 26% observed a single time. The table lists this clonotype with a few counts. The sequencing input was PBMCs. The receptor comes from a human donor in good health (CMV status not recorded). Some clones in this sample may be carry-over from other donors' samples. The chain has TRBV7-3 and TRBJ2-1, with 9 bases lining up with TRBD2. The CDR3 coding sequence is TGTGCCAGCAGCCCCGGACTAGCGAGGAATGAGCAGTTCTTC. Its translation is CASSPGLARNEQFF.